These T cell receptor beta chains were read from a single sample in a study of naive and memory T cell subsets. In TCRdb, the UMI-ligation and nested PCR reads were re-called with MiXCR into one record per CDR3 protein. The sample includes 130,000 to 150,000 distinct CDR3 sequences, about 23% of them seen just once. Source material: naive CD4+ T cells from blood. Source of these receptors: a human donor in good health. The CDR3 runs from the conserved cysteine through the conserved F or W. D genes are given only for firm matches. Only some rows state a clone size, as once, few, many or a class for expanded clones.

CDR3	DNA	D	size	V	J
CASSRTSGYTGELFF	TGTGCCAGCAGCCGGACTAGCGGATACACCGGGGAGCTGTTTTTT	TRBD2	few	TRBV7-9	TRBJ2-2
CASSPSLVGQPQHF	TGTGCCAGCTCACCAAGCCTCGTTGGTCAGCCCCAGCATTTT	-	-	TRBV18	TRBJ1-5
CASSLRESSYNEQFF	TGTGCCAGCAGTTTGCGGGAGAGCTCCTACAATGAGCAGTTCTTC	TRBD2	-	TRBV28	TRBJ2-1
CASSLQGFGETQYF	TGTGCCAGCAGCTTACAGGGGTTTGGGGAGACCCAGTACTTC	-	-	TRBV7-2	TRBJ2-5
CASRMSRPTIAKNIQYF	TGTGCCAGTAGAATGAGTAGGCCCACGATAGCCAAAAACATTCAGTACTTC	-	few	TRBV19	TRBJ2-4
CASSPGGAKTQYF	TGTGCCAGCAGCCCTGGGGGAGCCAAGACCCAGTACTTC	-	-	TRBV5-5	TRBJ2-5
CASMAGGVIDGYTF	TGTGCCAGCATGGCCGGGGGGGTCATCGATGGCTACACCTTC	-	-	TRBV28	TRBJ1-2
CASSQNLPGGFGTQYF	TGTGCCAGCAGCCAAAATCTCCCTGGGGGATTTGGGACCCAGTACTTC	-	few	TRBV3-1	TRBJ2-5
CASSFGQTRSSYEQYF	TGTGCCAGCAGCTTCGGCCAGACTAGATCGTCCTACGAGCAGTACTTC	-	-	TRBV7-6	TRBJ2-7
CASSLLAGLNEQFF	TGTGCCAGCAGTTTGTTGGCGGGGTTGAATGAGCAGTTCTTC	-	-	TRBV28	TRBJ2-1
CSVEDRISYNEQFF	TGCAGCGTTGAAGATCGGATATCCTACAATGAGCAGTTCTTC	-	many	TRBV29-1	TRBJ2-1
CASRLLGPNEQYF	TGTGCCAGCAGACTACTGGGGCCCAACGAGCAGTACTTC	-	few	TRBV28	TRBJ2-7
CASSPSRANQPQHF	TGTGCCAGCAGCCCATCACGGGCCAATCAGCCCCAGCATTTT	-	many	TRBV12-3/TRBV12-4	TRBJ1-5
CASSFTGQVDTEAFF	TGTGCCAGCAGCTTTACGGGACAGGTTGACACTGAAGCTTTCTTT	TRBD1	few	TRBV7-9	TRBJ1-1
CASSDRQVLWGYGYTF	TGTGCCAGCAGTGACAGACAGGTCCTGTGGGGCTATGGCTACACCTTC	-	few	TRBV5-6	TRBJ1-2
CASRLVRDISYEQYF	TGTGCCAGCAGACTAGTCCGGGACATCTCCTACGAGCAGTACTTC	-	few	TRBV6-5	TRBJ2-7
CSARTGDSPLHF	TGCAGTGCCCGGACAGGGGACTCACCCCTCCACTTT	TRBD1	-	TRBV20-1	TRBJ1-6
CASSLTGTGTDTQYF	TGTGCCAGCAGTTTAACCGGGACAGGCACAGATACGCAGTATTTT	TRBD1	few	TRBV28	TRBJ2-3
CASSQDRQYADAFF	TGTGCCAGCAGCCAAGATCGGCAGTACGCTGATGCTTTCTTT	-	few	TRBV4-2	TRBJ1-1
CASSSVEGKTQYF	TGTGCCAGCAGCTCGGTGGAGGGGAAGACCCAGTACTTC	-	few	TRBV7-2	TRBJ2-5
CSPRGPQTEKLFF	TGCAGTCCACGAGGTCCCCAAACAGAAAAACTGTTTTTT	-	-	TRBV20-1	TRBJ1-4
CASSYSPYRAVGNEQFF	TGTGCCAGCAGTTACTCACCATATAGGGCCGTTGGCAATGAGCAGTTCTTC	-	many	TRBV6-5	TRBJ2-1
CASTRMEVNTEAFF	TGTGCCAGCACAAGAATGGAGGTAAACACTGAAGCTTTCTTT	-	-	TRBV18	TRBJ1-1
CASSLGSSTHTQYF	TGTGCCAGCAGCCTCGGCAGTAGCACTCATACGCAGTATTTT	-	-	TRBV3-1	TRBJ2-3
CASRFSGRAGYEQFF	TGTGCCAGCAGGTTTAGCGGGAGGGCCGGGTATGAGCAGTTCTTC	TRBD2	few	TRBV6-2/TRBV6-3	TRBJ2-1
CASSFGNTEAFF	TGCGCCAGCAGCTTTGGGAACACTGAAGCTTTCTTT	-	-	TRBV5-1	TRBJ1-1
CATSRDSLDRAYGYTF	TGTGCCACCAGCAGAGATAGCTTGGACAGGGCCTATGGCTACACCTTC	TRBD1	-	TRBV15	TRBJ1-2
CASSRAEGTDTQYF	TGTGCCAGTAGTCGCGCGGAGGGAACAGATACGCAGTATTTT	-	few	TRBV19	TRBJ2-3
CSVGGQGANYGYTF	TGCAGCGTTGGGGGACAGGGGGCGAACTATGGCTACACCTTC	TRBD1	-	TRBV29-1	TRBJ1-2
CASSLFLRNHNEQFF	TGTGCCAGCAGCCTCTTCCTCCGGAACCACAATGAGCAGTTCTTC	-	few	TRBV7-3	TRBJ2-1
CASSPPGLAYNEQFF	TGTGCCAGCAGCCCACCGGGACTAGCTTACAATGAGCAGTTCTTC	TRBD2	many	TRBV7-9	TRBJ2-1
CSVRGGPYEQYF	TGCAGCGTTCGTGGGGGACCCTACGAGCAGTACTTC	-	many	TRBV29-1	TRBJ2-7
CASSQETQGARQETQYF	TGCGCCAGCAGCCAAGAAACACAGGGGGCGCGTCAAGAGACCCAGTACTTC	TRBD1	few	TRBV4-1	TRBJ2-5
CASSQDPGVPGANVLTF	TGCGCCAGCAGCCAAGATCCGGGGGTTCCTGGGGCCAACGTCCTGACTTTC	-	few	TRBV4-3	TRBJ2-6
CAISDLKVEQFF	TGTGCCATCAGTGACCTAAAGGTGGAGCAGTTCTTC	-	few	TRBV10-3	TRBJ2-1
CAISEGANYNEQFF	TGTGCCATCTCGGAGGGGGCAAACTACAATGAGCAGTTCTTC	-	-	TRBV10-3	TRBJ2-1
CASSRYPEAVGQFF	TGTGCCAGCAGTCGATACCCGGAGGCGGTTGGGCAGTTCTTC	-	-	TRBV28	TRBJ2-1
CATSGSRNLPNEKLFF	TGTGCCACCAGCGGATCAAGGAACCTACCTAATGAAAAACTGTTTTTT	-	-	TRBV15	TRBJ1-4
CASSPRGSNIQYF	TGTGCCAGCAGCCCAAGGGGGTCGAACATTCAGTACTTC	-	many	TRBV28	TRBJ2-4
CASRRTGEGREQYF	TGTGCCAGCAGGAGGACAGGGGAAGGACGCGAGCAGTACTTC	TRBD1	-	TRBV27	TRBJ2-7